The clone carrying this T cell receptor beta chain turned up a few times. Trimming cost V 4 bases and J 6 bases; bases outside gene matches: 5. Germline V gene data show CDR1 as SGHRS and CDR2 as YFSETQ. CDR3 length: 14 residues. These data come from a study of T cells in Graves' hyperthyroidism and ophthalmopathy. Researchers took RNA transcripts and amplified the TCR beta CDR3 regions from them. The HTBI set primed first-round TCR CDR3 RT-PCR. Via MiXCR, TCRdb re-called the multiplex PCR reads, giving one row per CDR3 protein. The table lists some 690,000 distinct CDR3 sequences, roughly a sixth of them singletons.

The clonotype comes from a man aged 45-65 years with Graves' hyperthyroidism. The rearrangement links TRBV5-1 to TRBJ2-7; TRBD1 aligns across 12 bases. Sequencing was done on a sample of blood. CDR3 residues: CASSREGQGAEQYF. In DNA form, the CDR3 reads TGCGCCAGCAGCCGAGAGGGACAGGGGGCCGAGCAGTACTTC.